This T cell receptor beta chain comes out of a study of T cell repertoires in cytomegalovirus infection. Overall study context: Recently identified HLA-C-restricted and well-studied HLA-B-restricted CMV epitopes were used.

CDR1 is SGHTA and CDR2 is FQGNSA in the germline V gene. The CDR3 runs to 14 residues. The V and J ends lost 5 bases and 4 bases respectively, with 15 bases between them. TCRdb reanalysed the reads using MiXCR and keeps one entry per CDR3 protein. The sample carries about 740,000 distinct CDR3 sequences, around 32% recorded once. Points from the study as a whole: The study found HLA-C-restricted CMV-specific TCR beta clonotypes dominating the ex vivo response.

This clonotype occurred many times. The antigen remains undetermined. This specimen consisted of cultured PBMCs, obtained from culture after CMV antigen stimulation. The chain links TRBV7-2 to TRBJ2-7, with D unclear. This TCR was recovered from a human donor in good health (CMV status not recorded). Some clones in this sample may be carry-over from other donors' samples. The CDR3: CASSPPTDRYEQYF. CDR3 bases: TGTGCCAGCAGCCCACCCACCGACCGATACGAGCAGTACTTC.